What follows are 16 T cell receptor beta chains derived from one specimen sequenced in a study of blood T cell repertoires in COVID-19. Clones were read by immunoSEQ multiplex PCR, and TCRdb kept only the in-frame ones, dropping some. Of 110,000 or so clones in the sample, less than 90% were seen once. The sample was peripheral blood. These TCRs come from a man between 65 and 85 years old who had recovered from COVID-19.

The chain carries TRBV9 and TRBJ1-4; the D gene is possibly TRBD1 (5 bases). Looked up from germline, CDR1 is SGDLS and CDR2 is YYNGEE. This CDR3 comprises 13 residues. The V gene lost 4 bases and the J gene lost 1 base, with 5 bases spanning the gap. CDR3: CASSQGTNEKLFF. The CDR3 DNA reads TGTGCCAGCAGCCAGGGAACTAATGAAAAACTGTTTTTT.

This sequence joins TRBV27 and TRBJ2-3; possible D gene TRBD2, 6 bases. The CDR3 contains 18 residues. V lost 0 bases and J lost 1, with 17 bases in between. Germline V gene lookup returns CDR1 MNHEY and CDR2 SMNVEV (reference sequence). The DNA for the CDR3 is TGTGCCAGCAGTTTATCGGCCTGGGAGGTAGCGGGCACAGATACGCAGTATTTT. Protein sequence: CASSLSAWEVAGTDTQYF.

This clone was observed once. The CDR3 spells CASSETGQTEAFF. Written as DNA, the CDR3 is TGTGCCAGCAGTGAAACGGGACAAACCGAAGCTTTCTTT. The chain is built from TRBV2 and TRBJ1-1; D perhaps matches TRBD1 (6 bases). This CDR3 spans 13 amino acids. V was cut by 2 bases and J by 8 bases, with 12 bases left in between. Germline V gene lookup returns CDR1 SNHLY and CDR2 FYNNEI.

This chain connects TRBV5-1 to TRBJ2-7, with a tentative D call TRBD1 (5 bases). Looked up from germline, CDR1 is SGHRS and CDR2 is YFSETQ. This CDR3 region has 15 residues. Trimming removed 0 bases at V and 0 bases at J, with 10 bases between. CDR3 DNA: TGCGCCAGCAGCTTGGATTCAGGGAACTCCTACGAGCAGTACTTC. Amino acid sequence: CASSLDSGNSYEQYF.

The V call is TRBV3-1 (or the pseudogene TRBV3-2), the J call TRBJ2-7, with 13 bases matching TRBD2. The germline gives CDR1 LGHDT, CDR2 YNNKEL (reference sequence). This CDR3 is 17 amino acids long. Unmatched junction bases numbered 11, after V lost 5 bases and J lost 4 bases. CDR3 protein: CASSIRTSGGLGYEQYF. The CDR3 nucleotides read TGTGCCAGCAGCATTCGGACTAGCGGGGGCCTGGGATACGAGCAGTACTTC.

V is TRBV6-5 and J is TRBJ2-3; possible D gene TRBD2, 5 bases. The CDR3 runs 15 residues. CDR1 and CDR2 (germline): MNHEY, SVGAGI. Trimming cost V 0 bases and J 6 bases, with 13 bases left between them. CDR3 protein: CASSYSHMTTDTQYF. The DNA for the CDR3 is TGTGCCAGCAGTTACTCACACATGACTACTGATACGCAGTATTTT.

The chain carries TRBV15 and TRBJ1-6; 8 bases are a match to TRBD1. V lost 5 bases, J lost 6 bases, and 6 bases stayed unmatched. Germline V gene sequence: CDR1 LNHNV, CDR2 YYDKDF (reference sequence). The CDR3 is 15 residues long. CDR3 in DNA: TGTGCCACCAGCTTCCGACAGGGGCTTAATTCACCCCTCCACTTT. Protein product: CATSFRQGLNSPLHF.

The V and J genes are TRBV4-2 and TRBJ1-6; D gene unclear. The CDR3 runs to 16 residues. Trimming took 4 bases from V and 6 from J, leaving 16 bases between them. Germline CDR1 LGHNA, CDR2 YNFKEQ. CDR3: CASSPRIDGTNSPLHF. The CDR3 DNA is TGTGCCAGCAGCCCGCGGATCGACGGAACTAATTCACCCCTCCACTTT.

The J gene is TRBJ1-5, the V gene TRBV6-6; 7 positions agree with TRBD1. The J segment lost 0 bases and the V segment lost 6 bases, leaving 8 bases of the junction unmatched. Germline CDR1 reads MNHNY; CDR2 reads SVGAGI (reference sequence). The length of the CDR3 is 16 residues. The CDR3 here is CASSGTTGYSNQPQHF. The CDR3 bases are TGTGCCAGCAGCGGCACGACAGGGTATAGCAATCAGCCCCAGCATTTT.

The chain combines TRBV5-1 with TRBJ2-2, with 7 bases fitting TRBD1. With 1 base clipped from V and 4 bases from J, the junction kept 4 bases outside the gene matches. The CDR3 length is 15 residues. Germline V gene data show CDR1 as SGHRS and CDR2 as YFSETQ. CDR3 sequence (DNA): TGCGCCAGCAGCTTGTCGCAGGGGGTCACCGGGGAGCTGTTTTTT. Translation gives CASSLSQGVTGELFF.

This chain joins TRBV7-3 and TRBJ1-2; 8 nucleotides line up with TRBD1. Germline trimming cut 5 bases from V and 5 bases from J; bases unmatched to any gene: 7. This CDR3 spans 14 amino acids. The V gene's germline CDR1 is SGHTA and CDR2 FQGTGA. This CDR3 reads CASSQDRGGYGYTF. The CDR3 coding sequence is TGTGCCAGCAGCCAAGACAGGGGAGGGTATGGCTACACCTTC.

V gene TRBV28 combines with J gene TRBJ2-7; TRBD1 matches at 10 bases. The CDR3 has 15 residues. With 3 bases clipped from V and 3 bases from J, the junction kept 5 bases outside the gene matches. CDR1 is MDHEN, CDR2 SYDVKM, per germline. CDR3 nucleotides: TGTGCCAGCAGTTTCGGACAGGGGGTCGGCTACGAGCAGTACTTC. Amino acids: CASSFGQGVGYEQYF.

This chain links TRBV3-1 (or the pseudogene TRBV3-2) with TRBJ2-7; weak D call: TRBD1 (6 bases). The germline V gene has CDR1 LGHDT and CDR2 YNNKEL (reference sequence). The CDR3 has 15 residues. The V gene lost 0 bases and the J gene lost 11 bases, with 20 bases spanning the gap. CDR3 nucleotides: TGTGCCAGCAGCCAAGATGTGGGACACAACTCGTGGAAGTACTTC. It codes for CASSQDVGHNSWKYF.

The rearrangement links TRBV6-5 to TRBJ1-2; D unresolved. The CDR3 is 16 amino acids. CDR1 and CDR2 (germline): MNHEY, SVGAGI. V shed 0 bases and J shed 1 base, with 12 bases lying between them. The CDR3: CASSYSRRLVNYGYTF. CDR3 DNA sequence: TGTGCCAGCAGTTACTCGAGGAGACTAGTTAACTATGGCTACACCTTC.

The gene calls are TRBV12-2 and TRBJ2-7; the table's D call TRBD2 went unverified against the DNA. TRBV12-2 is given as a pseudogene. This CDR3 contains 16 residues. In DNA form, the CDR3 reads TGTGCAAGTCGCTTAGGGCGGCACCTCCCCTCCTACGAGCAGTACTTC. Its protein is CASRLGRHLPSYEQYF.

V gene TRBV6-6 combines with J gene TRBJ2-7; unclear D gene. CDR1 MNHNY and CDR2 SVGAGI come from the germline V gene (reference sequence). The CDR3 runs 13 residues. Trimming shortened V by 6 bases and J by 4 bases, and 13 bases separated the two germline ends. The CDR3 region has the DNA TGTGCCAGCAGGCCCCCCGTTAGTTACGAGCAGTACTTC. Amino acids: CASRPPVSYEQYF.